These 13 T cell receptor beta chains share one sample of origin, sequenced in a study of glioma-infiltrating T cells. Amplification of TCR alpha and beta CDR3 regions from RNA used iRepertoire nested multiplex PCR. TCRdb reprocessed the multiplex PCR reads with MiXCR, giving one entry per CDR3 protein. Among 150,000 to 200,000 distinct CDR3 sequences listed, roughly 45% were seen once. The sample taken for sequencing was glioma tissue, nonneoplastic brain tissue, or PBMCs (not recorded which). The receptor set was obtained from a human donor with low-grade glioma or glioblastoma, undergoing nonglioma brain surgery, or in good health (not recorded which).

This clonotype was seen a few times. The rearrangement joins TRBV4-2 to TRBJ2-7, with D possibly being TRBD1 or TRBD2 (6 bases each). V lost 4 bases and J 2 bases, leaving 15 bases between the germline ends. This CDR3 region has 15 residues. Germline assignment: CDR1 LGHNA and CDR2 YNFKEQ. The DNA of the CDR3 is TGTGCCAGCAGCCGATGGCTAGGGGGGACCTACGAGCAGTACTTC. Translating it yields CASSRWLGGTYEQYF.

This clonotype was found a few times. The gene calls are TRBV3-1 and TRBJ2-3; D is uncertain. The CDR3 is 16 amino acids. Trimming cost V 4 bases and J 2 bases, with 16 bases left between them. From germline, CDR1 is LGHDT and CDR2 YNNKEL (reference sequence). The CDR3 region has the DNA TGTGCCAGCAGCCCCGACGGACCCGAAAACACAGATACGCAGTATTTT. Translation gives CASSPDGPENTDTQYF.

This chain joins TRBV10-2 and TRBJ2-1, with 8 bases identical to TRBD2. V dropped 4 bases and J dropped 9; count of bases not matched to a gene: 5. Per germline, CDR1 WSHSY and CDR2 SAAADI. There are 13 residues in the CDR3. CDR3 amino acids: CASSGSGKPEQFF. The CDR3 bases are TGCGCCAGCAGTGGTAGCGGGAAGCCTGAGCAGTTCTTC.

This chain's CDR3 is CASSSSGGPDTQYF. CDR3 sequence (DNA): TGTGCCAGCAGTTCTAGCGGGGGCCCAGATACGCAGTATTTT. The chain carries TRBV7-9 and TRBJ2-3, with 10 bases fitting TRBD2. V gave up 6 bases and J gave up 4 bases; unmatched junction bases: 4. This CDR3 is built from 14 residues. The V gene's germline CDR1 is SEHNR and CDR2 FQNEAQ (reference sequence).

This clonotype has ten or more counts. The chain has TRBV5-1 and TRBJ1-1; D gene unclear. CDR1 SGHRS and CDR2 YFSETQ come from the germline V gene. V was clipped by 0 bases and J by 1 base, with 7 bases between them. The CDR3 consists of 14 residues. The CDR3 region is CASSLAIQNTEAFF. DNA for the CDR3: TGCGCCAGCAGCTTGGCGATCCAGAACACTGAAGCTTTCTTT.

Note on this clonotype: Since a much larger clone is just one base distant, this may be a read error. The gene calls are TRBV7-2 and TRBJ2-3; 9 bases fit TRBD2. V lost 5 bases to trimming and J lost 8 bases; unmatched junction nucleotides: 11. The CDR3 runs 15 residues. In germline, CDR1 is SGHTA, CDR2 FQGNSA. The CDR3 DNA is TGTGCCAGCAGCCCCCCGGGACTAGCTCCAGGTACGCAGTATTTT. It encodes CASSPPGLAPGTQYF.

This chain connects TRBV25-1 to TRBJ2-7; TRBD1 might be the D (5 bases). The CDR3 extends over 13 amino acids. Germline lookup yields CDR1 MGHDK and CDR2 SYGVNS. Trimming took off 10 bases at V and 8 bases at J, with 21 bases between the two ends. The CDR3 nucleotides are TGTGCCACCGCCCCCCAGGGTGGGTACAAGCAGTACTTC. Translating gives CATAPQGGYKQYF.

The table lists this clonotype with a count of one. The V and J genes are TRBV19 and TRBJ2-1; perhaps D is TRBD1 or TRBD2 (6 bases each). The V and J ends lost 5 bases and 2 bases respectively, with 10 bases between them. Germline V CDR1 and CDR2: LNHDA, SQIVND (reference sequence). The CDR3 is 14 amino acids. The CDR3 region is CASSWGAAYNEQFF. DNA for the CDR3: TGTGCCAGTAGTTGGGGGGCTGCCTACAATGAGCAGTTCTTC.

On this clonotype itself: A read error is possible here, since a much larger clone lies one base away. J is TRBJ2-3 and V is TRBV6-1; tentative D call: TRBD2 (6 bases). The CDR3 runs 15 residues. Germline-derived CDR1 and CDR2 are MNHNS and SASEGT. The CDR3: CASHSVTSSTDTEYF. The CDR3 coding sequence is TGTGCCAGCCACAGCGTTACTAGCTCCACAGATACGGAGTATTTT.

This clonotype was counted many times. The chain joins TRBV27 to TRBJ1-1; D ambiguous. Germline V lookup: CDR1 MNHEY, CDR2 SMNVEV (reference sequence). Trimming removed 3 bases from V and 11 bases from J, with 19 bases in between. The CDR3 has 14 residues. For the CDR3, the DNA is TGTGCCAGCAGTTTTTACGGGGAAACAACGGGGGCTTTCTTT. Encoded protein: CASSFYGETTGAFF.

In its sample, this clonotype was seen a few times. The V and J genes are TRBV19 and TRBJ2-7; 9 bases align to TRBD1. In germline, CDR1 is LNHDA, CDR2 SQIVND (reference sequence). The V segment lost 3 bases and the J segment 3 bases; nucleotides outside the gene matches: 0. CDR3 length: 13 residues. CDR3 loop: CASSMDRGYEQYF. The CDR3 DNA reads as TGTGCCAGTAGTATGGACAGGGGCTACGAGCAGTACTTC.

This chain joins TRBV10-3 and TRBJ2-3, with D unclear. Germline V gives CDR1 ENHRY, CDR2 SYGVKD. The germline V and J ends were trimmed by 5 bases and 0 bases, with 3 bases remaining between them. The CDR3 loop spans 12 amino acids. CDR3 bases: TGTGCCATCAGTTCAAGCACAGATACGCAGTATTTT. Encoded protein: CAISSSTDTQYF.

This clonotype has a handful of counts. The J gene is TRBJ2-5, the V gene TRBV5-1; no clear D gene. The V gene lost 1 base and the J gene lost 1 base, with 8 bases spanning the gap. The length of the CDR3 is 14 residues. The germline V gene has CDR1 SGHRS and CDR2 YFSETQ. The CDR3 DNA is TGCGCCAGCAGCTTGCGCCAGGCCCAAGAGACCCAGTACTTC. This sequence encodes CASSLRQAQETQYF.